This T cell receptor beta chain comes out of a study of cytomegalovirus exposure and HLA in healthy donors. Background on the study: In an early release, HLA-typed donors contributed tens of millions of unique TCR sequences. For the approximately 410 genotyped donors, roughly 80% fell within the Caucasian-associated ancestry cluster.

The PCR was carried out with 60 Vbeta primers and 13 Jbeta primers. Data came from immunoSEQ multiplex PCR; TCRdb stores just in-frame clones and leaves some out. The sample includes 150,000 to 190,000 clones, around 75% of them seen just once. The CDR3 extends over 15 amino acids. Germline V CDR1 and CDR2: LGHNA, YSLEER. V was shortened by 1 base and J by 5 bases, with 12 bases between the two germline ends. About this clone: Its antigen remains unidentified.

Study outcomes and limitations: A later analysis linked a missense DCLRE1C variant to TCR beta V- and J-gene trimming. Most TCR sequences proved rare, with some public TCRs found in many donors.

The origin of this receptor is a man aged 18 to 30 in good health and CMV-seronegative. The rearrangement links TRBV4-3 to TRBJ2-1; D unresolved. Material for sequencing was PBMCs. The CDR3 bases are TGCGCCAGCAGCCAAGTAGTTGCACCCGACAATGAGCAGTTCTTC. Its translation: CASSQVVAPDNEQFF.